Below, one TCR beta chain is given with its context. This clone was found a few times. It has no known antigen specificity. One base away there is no much larger clone; base qualities are not given. The sample originates from a study of control samples from healthy donors and cancer patients (dated by TCRdb to the early 2020s). The protocol used for the library was the immunoSEQ multiplex PCR assay. Held by TCRdb, this immuneACCESS table contains in-frame sequences only and omits some clones. Under half of the omission traces to an unresolved V gene where checked; the cause of the rest is unknown. The sample table contains around 28,000 clones; only one count was recorded for 80% to 90% of them. Clones ranked in the top ten supply under 2% of the sample. Between the V and J ends, shortened by 1 base and 4 bases respectively, the junction contains 12 bases. For CDR1 and CDR2, the germline V gene (reference sequence) lists PRHDT and FYEKMQ. There are 15 amino acids in the CDR3, from cysteine to phenylalanine inclusive. The retained sequence is limited to the CDR3, 45 bases, with the frame set at the first base.

The rearranged segments are TRBV13 and TRBJ2-3; the D gene is possibly TRBD2, with 5 bases matching. The sequencing input was PBMCs. The receptor comes from a woman between 35 and 50 years old with lung cancer. The base sequence is TGTGCCAGCAGCTTAGTGGGCAGGAGGCCAGATACGCAGTATTTT. This encodes CASSLVGRRPDTQYF.